This passage covers 11 T cell receptor beta chains from one sample sequenced in a study of long-term antiretroviral therapy in people with HIV. Samples were assayed with immunoSEQ v3.0 at survey level. Assay used: immunoSEQ multiplex PCR; TCRdb lists only in-frame clones, some missing. The repertoire holds tens of thousands of clones, with around 83% as singletons. Specimen: unsorted PBMCs, collected 0.4 years after starting antiretroviral therapy. These receptor sequences come from a man aged 50 or older with HIV.

V gene TRBV18 combines with J gene TRBJ1-5; TRBD1 might be the D (6 bases). The CDR3 is made up of 14 amino acids. From germline, CDR1 is KGHSH and CDR2 LQKENI. Trimming stripped 2 bases from V and 5 bases from J, with 10 bases between. CDR3 DNA sequence: TGTGCCAGCTCACCAGGACAGATAGATCAGCCCCAGCATTTT. Its translation: CASSPGQIDQPQHF.

The CDR3 protein is CASSFTGGSSNQPQHF. In nucleotides, the CDR3 is TGTGCCAGCAGCTTTACGGGGGGCTCCAGCAATCAGCCCCAGCATTTT. The chain carries TRBV11-2 and TRBJ1-5; possibly TRBD1 for D (6 bases). Germline CDR1 SGHAT, CDR2 FQNNGV. The CDR3 is made up of 16 amino acids. V was shortened by 3 bases and J by 1 base, with 13 bases between the two germline ends.

This clone came up a few times. This chain uses TRBV6-5 with TRBJ1-2; D is undetermined. The V end was cut by 7 bases, the J end by 8 bases, with 20 bases between. There are 14 residues in the CDR3. In germline, CDR1 is MNHEY, CDR2 SVGAGI. This chain's CDR3 is CASTSPPRARGYTF. DNA of the CDR3: TGTGCCAGCACCTCTCCCCCGAGGGCGCGAGGCTACACCTTC.

V and J are TRBV7-8 and TRBJ2-7, with TRBD2 matching 13 bases. Germline lookup yields CDR1 SGHVS and CDR2 FQNEAQ. The CDR3 loop spans 18 amino acids. The trim removed 1 base at V and 2 bases at J, leaving 8 bases unmatched. DNA for the CDR3: TGTGCCAGCAGCTTAGTGGGACTAGCGGGGATAAAAACCTACGAGCAGTACTTC. Amino acids: CASSLVGLAGIKTYEQYF.

V and J are TRBV29-1 and TRBJ1-1, with D unclear. Per germline, CDR1 SQVTM and CDR2 ANQGSEA. V gave up 4 bases and J gave up 5 bases, with 8 bases separating them. This CDR3 is built from 11 residues. In DNA, the CDR3 is TGCAGCGTTGTGAGGATTACTGAAGCTTTCTTT. Translating it yields CSVVRITEAFF. The full variable domain, with the rest looked up from reference TRBV29-1 and TRBJ1-1, is SAVISQKPSRDICQRGTSLTIQCQVDSQVTMMFWYRQQPGQSLTLIATANQGSEATYESGFVIDKFPISRPNLTFSTLTVSNMSPEDSSIYLCSVVRITEAFFGQGTRLTVV.

The CDR3 protein is CASSLQGVYNEQFF. CDR3 coding DNA: TGTGCCAGCAGTCTACAGGGAGTCTACAATGAGCAGTTCTTC. The genes are TRBV11-3 and TRBJ2-1, with D perhaps TRBD1 (6 bases). The CDR3 has 14 amino acids. Trimming removed 6 bases from V and 3 bases from J, with 12 bases in between. Germline-derived CDR1 and CDR2 are SGHNT and YENEEA.

This chain joins TRBV19 and TRBJ1-2, with 9 bases that match TRBD1. The germline V gene encodes CDR1 LNHDA and CDR2 SQIVND (reference sequence). J gave up 4 bases and V 3 bases, and 6 bases lay outside the gene matches. The length of the CDR3 is 15 residues. CDR3 nucleotides: TGTGCCAGTAGTATGGGACAGGGAGGACTCTATGGCTACACCTTC. Amino acid sequence: CASSMGQGGLYGYTF.

V usage is TRBV7-6 and J usage is TRBJ2-5; D is unresolved. The DNA end favors TRBJ2-7, so the J call may be wrong. The V gene's germline CDR1 is SGHVS and CDR2 FNYEAQ. The CDR3 is 12 amino acids. The CDR3 spells CASSQSGDEQYF. Here the CDR3 DNA reads TGTGCCAGCAGCCAAAGTGGAGACGAGCAGTACTTC.

The V gene is TRBV9, the J gene TRBJ1-1; D gene ambiguous. Trimming stripped 2 bases from V and 3 bases from J, with 11 bases between. CDR1 and CDR2 (germline): SGDLS, YYNGEE. CDR3 size: 14 residues. The chain's CDR3 is CASSVLPEDTEAFF. The DNA of the CDR3 is TGTGCCAGCAGCGTCCTACCTGAGGACACTGAAGCTTTCTTT.

The rearrangement uses TRBV5-1 and TRBJ1-5; the D gene is possibly TRBD1 (6 bases). Germline V gene lookup returns CDR1 SGHRS and CDR2 YFSETQ. V shed 2 bases and J shed 0 bases, with 12 bases lying between them. The CDR3 is 16 amino acids. The DNA for the CDR3 is TGCGCCAGCAGCTTAACAGGGTCATATAGCAATCAGCCCCAGCATTTT. The encoded protein is CASSLTGSYSNQPQHF.

The chain joins TRBV10-3 to TRBJ1-2, with TRBD1 matching over 9 bases. This CDR3 comprises 14 residues. The V gene's germline CDR1 is ENHRY and CDR2 SYGVKD. Germline trimming cut 5 bases from V and 2 bases from J; bases unmatched to any gene: 3. The CDR3 DNA follows: TGTGCCATCAGTCGTGGGACAGGGAACTATGGCTACACCTTC. Translating it yields CAISRGTGNYGYTF.